This T cell receptor (beta chain) was identified in a study of blood T cell repertoires in COVID-19. Per the original methods: The assay estimated nucleated cells by amplifying reference gene primers. Data came from immunoSEQ multiplex PCR; TCRdb stores just in-frame clones and leaves some out. Clonal size and the V and J genes are those of that table, whereas D and trimming came from the DNA. Among a few hundred thousand clones listed, around 90% were seen once. Losses at the gene ends were 0 bases for V and 7 bases for J; bases not matched to a gene: 3. Germline-derived CDR1 and CDR2 are SGDLS and YYNGEE. This CDR3 is 14 amino acids long.

Sequenced sample: peripheral blood. The chain couples TRBV9 to TRBJ2-2; TRBD2 matches 7 bases. The sequence was collected from a man aged 18 to 30 with active or convalescent COVID-19. In DNA, the CDR3 is TGTGCCAGCAGCGTAGACGGGGGGATCGGGGAGCTGTTTTTT. Protein product: CASSVDGGIGELFF.